These T cell receptor beta chains were read from a single sample in a study of T cells after yellow fever vaccination. MiXCR was run by TCRdb on the 5' RACE reads, yielding one entry per CDR3 protein. This sample has 170,000 or so distinct CDR3 sequences, with roughly 6.4% found just once. The material sequenced was CD4+ T cells sorted from PBMCs, taken on the day of the first yellow fever vaccination. Receptor source: a man aged 18 to 29 who received the YFV17D yellow fever vaccine. Each CDR3 is given with its conserved first and last residue. The D gene is left open where the match is weak. Clone size is not always given. Where it is, it says once, few, many or a class for expanded clones.

TRBD1	few	TRBV5-1	TRBJ1-2	CASSYAGTGNYGYTF	TGCGCCAGCAGCTATGCCGGGACAGGGAACTATGGCTACACCTTC
.	few	TRBV19	TRBJ1-2	CASTPMPGYGYTF	TGTGCCAGTACCCCAATGCCGGGCTACGGCTACACCTTC
TRBD2	many	TRBV12-3/TRBV12-4	TRBJ2-1	CASSFYGLGNEQFF	TGTGCCAGCAGTTTTTATGGACTAGGGAATGAGCAGTTCTTC
.	few	TRBV25-1	TRBJ2-7	CASSVRDKGDWSSYEQYF	TGTGCCAGCAGTGTCCGGGACAAAGGGGACTGGAGCTCCTACGAGCAGTACTTC
.	many	TRBV28	TRBJ2-3	CASSLQWRGPSTDTQYF	TGTGCCAGCAGTTTACAATGGCGGGGGCCTAGCACAGATACGCAGTATTTT
TRBD2	few	TRBV7-7	TRBJ2-5	CASSLGGSGMETQYF	TGTGCCAGCAGCTTAGGAGGAAGCGGGATGGAGACCCAGTACTTC
.	many	TRBV5-1	TRBJ2-1	CASSLAGGGGLGSDEQFF	TGCGCCAGCAGCTTAGCCGGTGGTGGAGGGCTTGGTAGCGATGAGCAGTTCTTC
.	.	TRBV4-1	TRBJ2-2	CASSHGSYTVNTGELFF	TGCGCCAGCAGCCACGGGTCGTACACGGTAAACACCGGGGAGCTGTTTTTT
TRBD1	many	TRBV5-6	TRBJ2-1	CASSSTGASYNEQFF	TGTGCCAGCAGCTCTACAGGGGCATCCTACAATGAGCAGTTCTTC
TRBD1	few	TRBV5-4	TRBJ2-5	CASSHQQGDMETQYF	TGTGCCAGCAGCCACCAGCAGGGGGACATGGAGACCCAGTACTTC
.	many	TRBV5-6	TRBJ2-3	CASSLVESSTDTQYF	TGTGCCAGCAGCTTAGTTGAATCTAGCACAGATACGCAGTATTTT
.	many	TRBV29-1	TRBJ2-1	CSVVWQGGLNEQFF	TGCAGCGTTGTTTGGCAGGGCGGACTCAATGAGCAGTTCTTC
.	.	TRBV6-1	TRBJ1-1	CASSPRVNTKAFF	TGTGCCAGCAGCCCGCGGGTGAACACTAAAGCTTTCTTT
.	.	TRBV4-3	TRBJ1-1	CASSRMPKNTEAFF	TGCGCCAGCAGTCGGATGCCCAAGAACACTGAAGCTTTCTTT
.	few	TRBV6-1	TRBJ2-1	CASSDSWGRASNEQFF	TGTGCCAGCAGTGATTCTTGGGGGCGTGCGAGTAATGAGCAGTTCTTC
.	.	TRBV7-9	TRBJ2-7	CASGPRDNYEQYF	TGTGCCAGCGGCCCCCGGGACAACTACGAGCAGTACTTC
.	many	TRBV6-1	TRBJ1-5	CASSEFSRNQPQHF	TGTGCCAGCAGTGAATTCTCCAGAAATCAGCCCCAGCATTTT
.	few	TRBV11-2	TRBJ2-3	CASSWSGRASTDTQYF	TGTGCCAGCAGCTGGTCGGGGCGGGCGAGCACAGATACGCAGTATTTT
.	.	TRBV18	TRBJ2-5	CASSLKQVFQETQYF	TGTGCCAGCTCTCTGAAACAGGTATTCCAAGAGACCCAGTACTTC
TRBD2	many	TRBV6-2/TRBV6-3	TRBJ2-3	CASTPRRGGDTQYF	TGTGCCAGCACACCCCGGCGGGGGGGAGATACGCAGTATTTT
TRBD1	many	TRBV5-1	TRBJ2-7	CASSADRVHEQYF	TGCGCCAGCAGCGCAGACAGGGTACACGAGCAGTACTTC
.	many	TRBV6-2/TRBV6-3	TRBJ2-3	CASRGLTRVDTQYF	TGTGCCAGCAGGGGACTGACTCGGGTAGATACGCAGTATTTT
TRBD2	few	TRBV7-2	TRBJ2-1	CASSLDGGGVGNEQFF	TGTGCCAGCAGCTTAGATGGCGGGGGGGTAGGGAATGAGCAGTTCTTC
.	many	TRBV2	TRBJ1-5	CASVGTYSNQPQHF	TGTGCCAGCGTGGGGACTTATAGCAATCAGCCCCAGCATTTT
.	many	TRBV3-1	TRBJ2-2	CASSPVLAPAGELFF	TGTGCCAGCAGCCCTGTACTAGCACCCGCCGGGGAGCTGTTTTTT
.	.	TRBV7-2	TRBJ1-2	CASSLETSQSGYTF	TGTGCCAGCAGCTTAGAGACCTCACAGAGCGGCTACACCTTC
.	many	TRBV7-9	TRBJ2-7	CASSFWALSYEQYF	TGTGCCAGCAGCTTTTGGGCCCTCTCCTACGAGCAGTACTTC
.	many	TRBV7-3	TRBJ2-1	CASSLGLVGGGNRQFF	TGTGCCAGCAGCTTAGGTCTGGTGGGTGGCGGGAACCGGCAGTTCTTC
.	many	TRBV7-9	TRBJ1-2	CASSRAFSAGYTF	TGTGCCAGCAGCCGAGCCTTTAGTGCAGGCTACACCTTC
.	once	TRBV5-5	TRBJ2-5	CASSPLYQETQYF	TGTGCCAGCAGCCCACTGTACCAAGAGACCCAGTACTTC
.	few	TRBV11-3	TRBJ2-1	CASSRDAEQFF	TGTGCCAGCAGTCGGGATGCTGAGCAGTTCTTC
.	many	TRBV7-9	TRBJ1-5	CASSLVPPDQGPQHF	TGTGCCAGCAGCTTAGTTCCCCCGGACCAGGGACCCCAGCATTTT
.	many	TRBV21-1	TRBJ1-5	CASSKDVRRCNQPQHF	TGTGCCAGCAGCAAAGACGTCAGGAGATGTAATCAGCCCCAGCATTTT
TRBD1	few	TRBV7-2	TRBJ2-5	CASSLSGTGMFETQYF	TGTGCCAGCAGCTTATCCGGGACAGGGATGTTTGAGACCCAGTACTTC
.	many	TRBV6-5	TRBJ2-1	CASSYIGTAHNEQFF	TGTGCCAGCAGTTATATCGGAACAGCACACAATGAGCAGTTCTTC
TRBD2	few	TRBV29-1	TRBJ2-1	CSMTSGGASSYNEQFF	TGCAGTATGACTAGCGGGGGGGCTAGCTCCTACAATGAGCAGTTCTTC
.	medium-sized	TRBV23-1	TRBJ2-3	CASITGSSTDTQYF	TGCGCCAGCATTACAGGGTCGAGCACAGATACGCAGTATTTT
.	many	TRBV7-9	TRBJ1-6	CASSLAGDSPLHF	TGTGCCAGCAGCTTAGCAGGGGATTCACCCCTCCACTTT
.	many	TRBV5-6	TRBJ2-4	CASSLRQGGDIQYF	TGTGCCAGCAGCTTAAGACAGGGAGGCGACATTCAGTACTTC
.	many	TRBV27	TRBJ1-2	CASSLTGNYGYTF	TGTGCCAGCAGCCTGACGGGAAACTATGGCTACACCTTC
TRBD1	.	TRBV19	TRBJ1-1	CASSIAGRGMGQAFF	TGTGCCAGTAGTATCGCCGGCAGGGGGATGGGTCAAGCTTTCTTT
TRBD1	few	TRBV7-9	TRBJ1-4	CASSRLKQTGREKLFF	TGTGCCAGCAGCCGCTTAAAACAGACAGGGCGAGAAAAACTGTTTTTT
.	many	TRBV12-3/TRBV12-4	TRBJ1-2	CASSLEWGVDGYTF	TGTGCCAGCAGTTTAGAGTGGGGGGTGGATGGCTACACCTTC
.	many	TRBV9	TRBJ2-2	CASSRYTGELFF	TGTGCCAGCAGCAGGTACACCGGGGAGCTGTTTTTT
.	many	TRBV3-1	TRBJ2-3	CASSQEGGPNTQYF	TGTGCCAGCAGCCAAGAGGGGGGGCCAAATACGCAGTATTTT
.	.	TRBV18	TRBJ1-5	CASSPQTADVSAQHF	TGTGCCAGCTCACCCCAGACAGCAGACGTCTCGGCCCAGCATTTT